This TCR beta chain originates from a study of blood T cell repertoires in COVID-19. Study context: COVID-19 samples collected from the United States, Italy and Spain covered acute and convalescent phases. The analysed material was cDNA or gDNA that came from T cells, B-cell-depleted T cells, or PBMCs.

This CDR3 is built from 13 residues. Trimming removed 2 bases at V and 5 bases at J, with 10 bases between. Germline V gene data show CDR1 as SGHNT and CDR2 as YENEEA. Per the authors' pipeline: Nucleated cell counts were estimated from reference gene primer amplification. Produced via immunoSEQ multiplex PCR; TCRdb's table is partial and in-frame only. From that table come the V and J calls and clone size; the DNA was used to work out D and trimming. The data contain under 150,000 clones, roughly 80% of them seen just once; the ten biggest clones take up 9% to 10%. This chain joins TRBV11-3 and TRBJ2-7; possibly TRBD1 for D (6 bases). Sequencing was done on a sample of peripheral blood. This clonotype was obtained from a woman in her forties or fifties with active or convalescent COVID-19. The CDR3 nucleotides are TGTGCCAGCAGCTTAAGGACAGACCACGAGCAGTACTTC. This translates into CASSLRTDHEQYF.